This T cell receptor beta chain stems from a study of PD-1 blockade in classical Hodgkin lymphoma. There was relapse after autologous stem cell transplantation in every patient, and there was variation in brentuximab vedotin exposure. The table came from immunoSEQ multiplex PCR; TCRdb's copy has only in-frame clones and leaves some out. The sample has more than 90,000 clones, around 89% seen once. Germline loops: CDR1 SGHVS, CDR2 FNYEAQ. This CDR3 contains 12 residues. V was shortened by 2 bases and J by 4 bases, with 5 bases between the two germline ends. This chain connects TRBV7-6 to TRBJ1-1, with D unclear. This sample comprised peripheral blood mononuclear cells (PBMCs), obtained before the second cycle of nivolumab. The origin of this receptor is a human donor with classical Hodgkin lymphoma. CDR3 amino acids: CASSLSRTEAFF. In DNA form, the CDR3 reads TGTGCCAGCAGCTTAAGTCGCACTGAAGCTTTCTTT.